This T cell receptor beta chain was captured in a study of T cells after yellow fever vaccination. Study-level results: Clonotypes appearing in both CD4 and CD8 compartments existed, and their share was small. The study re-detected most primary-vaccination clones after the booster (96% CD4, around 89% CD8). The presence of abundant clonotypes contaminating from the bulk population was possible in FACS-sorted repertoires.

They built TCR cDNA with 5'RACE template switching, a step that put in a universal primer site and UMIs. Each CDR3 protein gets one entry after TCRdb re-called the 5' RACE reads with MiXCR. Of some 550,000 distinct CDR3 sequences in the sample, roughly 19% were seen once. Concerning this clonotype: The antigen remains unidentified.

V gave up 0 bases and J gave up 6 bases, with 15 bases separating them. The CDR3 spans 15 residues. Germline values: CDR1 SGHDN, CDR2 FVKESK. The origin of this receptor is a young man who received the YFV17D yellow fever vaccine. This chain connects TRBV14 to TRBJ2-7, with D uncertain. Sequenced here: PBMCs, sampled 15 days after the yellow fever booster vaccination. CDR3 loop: CASSQEEYGKSEQYF. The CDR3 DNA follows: TGTGCCAGCAGCCAAGAAGAATATGGGAAGTCCGAGCAGTACTTC.